The source of this T cell receptor beta chain is a study of CD8 T cells in Susac syndrome. RNA in amounts of about 0.45 to 1 ug was reverse transcribed with random hexamers. Amplification of TCR beta CDR3 was carried out by immunoSEQ multiplex PCR, which covered 54 Vbeta and 13 Jbeta segments. MiXCR was run by TCRdb on the immunoSEQ multiplex PCR reads, yielding one entry per CDR3 protein. This sample has 75,000 to 100,000 distinct CDR3 sequences, with over 90% found just once. This CDR3 comprises 15 residues. The J segment lost 2 bases and the V segment lost 5 bases, leaving 7 bases of the junction unmatched. Germline V CDR1 and CDR2: MDHEN, SYDVKM. TEMRA cells were FACS-enriched, unlike CD8+ and CD4+ T cells, which were negatively isolated.

This receptor was taken from a human donor in good health. The specimen was CD8+ T cells from PBMCs. The chain uses TRBV28 and TRBJ2-7; 9 bases match TRBD2. The CDR3 DNA reads as TGTGCCAGCAGTCAGACTAGCGGTTGGCCCTACGAGCAGTACGTC. Its protein is CASSQTSGWPYEQYV.